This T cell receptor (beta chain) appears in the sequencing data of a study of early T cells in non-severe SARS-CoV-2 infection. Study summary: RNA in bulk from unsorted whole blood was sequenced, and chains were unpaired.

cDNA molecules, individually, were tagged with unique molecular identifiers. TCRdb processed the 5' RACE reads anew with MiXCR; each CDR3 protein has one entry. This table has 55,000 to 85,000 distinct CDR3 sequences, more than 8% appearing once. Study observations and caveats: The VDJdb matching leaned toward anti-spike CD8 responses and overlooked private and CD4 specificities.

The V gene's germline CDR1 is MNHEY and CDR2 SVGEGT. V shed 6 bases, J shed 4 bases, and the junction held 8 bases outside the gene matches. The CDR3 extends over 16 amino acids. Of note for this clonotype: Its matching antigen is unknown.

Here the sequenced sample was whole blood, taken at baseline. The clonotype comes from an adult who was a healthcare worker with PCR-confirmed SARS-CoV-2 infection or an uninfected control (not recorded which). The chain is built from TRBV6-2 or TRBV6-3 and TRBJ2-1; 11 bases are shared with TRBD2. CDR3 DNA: TGTGCCAGCAGAGGATTAGCGGGAGGGCAATACAATGAGCAGTTCTTC. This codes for CASRGLAGGQYNEQFF.